This TCR beta chain was identified in a study of T cells in Graves' hyperthyroidism and ophthalmopathy. Study-wide results and caveats: Among clonotypes expanded in thyroid above 0.001, most were also found in blood.

At least ten counts were recorded for this clonotype. The antigen remains unidentified. TCR beta CDR3 regions were amplified from RNA. First-round RT-PCR targeting the TCR CDR3 was performed with the HTBI primer set. TCRdb passed the multiplex PCR reads through MiXCR, listing each CDR3 protein once. The sample lists roughly 300,000 distinct CDR3 sequences; less than 30% were seen once. V dropped 3 bases and J dropped 1 base, with 15 bases sitting between them. This CDR3 spans 15 amino acids. CDR1 DFQATT and CDR2 SNEGSKA come from the germline V gene (reference sequence). V is TRBV20-1 and J is TRBJ1-1; TRBD1 is a possible D gene (6 bases). This receptor was identified in a man aged 35-49 years with Graves' hyperthyroidism that later progressed to Graves' ophthalmopathy. The sequenced sample consisted of blood. In DNA, the CDR3 is TGCAGTGCTAGGGGGGGCCCCGAATCGAACACTGAAGCTTTCTTT. Protein: CSARGGPESNTEAFF.